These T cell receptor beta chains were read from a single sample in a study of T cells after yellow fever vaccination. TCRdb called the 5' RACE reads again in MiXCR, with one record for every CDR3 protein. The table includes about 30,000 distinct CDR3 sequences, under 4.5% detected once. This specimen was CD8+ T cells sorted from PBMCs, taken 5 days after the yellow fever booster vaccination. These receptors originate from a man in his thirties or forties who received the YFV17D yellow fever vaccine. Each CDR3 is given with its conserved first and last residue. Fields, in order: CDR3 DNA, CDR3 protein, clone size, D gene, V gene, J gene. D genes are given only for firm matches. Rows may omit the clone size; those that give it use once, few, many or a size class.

TGCAGCGCTACGGAGGGGGACACCGGGGAGCTGTTTTTT	CSATEGDTGELFF	many	.	TRBV29-1	TRBJ2-2
TGTGCCAGCAGCCCGCTGGAAGGCTGGGGCCCCTACGAGCAGTACTTC	CASSPLEGWGPYEQYF	many	.	TRBV7-9	TRBJ2-7
TGCGCCAGCAGCCAAGAGGTCAGAACCTACGAGCAGTACTTC	CASSQEVRTYEQYF	many	.	TRBV4-3	TRBJ2-7
TGCGCCAGCAGCCATGTACTCGGGGAGACCCAGTACTTC	CASSHVLGETQYF	many	.	TRBV4-3	TRBJ2-5
TGTGCCAGCAGTTGGCAGGGACTACCCTACGAGCAGTACTTC	CASSWQGLPYEQYF	many	TRBD2	TRBV6-2/TRBV6-3	TRBJ2-7
TGTGCCAGCACGCAGGGAAGAGAAAAACTGTTTTTT	CASTQGREKLFF	many	.	TRBV7-2	TRBJ1-4
TGCAGCGTCGCGACAGGGTCAAATCAGCCCCAGCATTTT	CSVATGSNQPQHF	many	TRBD1	TRBV29-1	TRBJ1-5
TGTGCCAGCAGCGCCAACGGACAGGAATACGAGCAGTACTTC	CASSANGQEYEQYF	many	TRBD1	TRBV7-9	TRBJ2-7
TGTGCCAGCAGCTTAGGCCTCCATGAGCAGTTCTTC	CASSLGLHEQFF	many	.	TRBV7-2	TRBJ2-1
TGTGCCAGCAGTTTGAAGGGACACCACAATGAGCAGTTCTTC	CASSLKGHHNEQFF	many	.	TRBV28	TRBJ2-1
TGTGCCAGCAGTTACGGGGCGGCCCCGGGTGAGACCCAGTACTTC	CASSYGAAPGETQYF	few	.	TRBV6-5	TRBJ2-5
TGTGCCAGCAGCTCAGGGGGCGAGCAGTACTTC	CASSSGGEQYF	many	TRBD1	TRBV12-3/TRBV12-4	TRBJ2-7
TGTGCCTGCCAGGGGCTAGCGGGAGGTAACCAGTATATTAACACCGGGGAGCTGTTTTTT	CACQGLAGGNQYINTGELFF	.	TRBD2	TRBV6-2/TRBV6-3	TRBJ2-2
TGCAGCGTCGACCCGGGACAGGGGGCGGAGACCCAGTACTTC	CSVDPGQGAETQYF	few	TRBD1	TRBV29-1	TRBJ2-5
TGTGCCAGCAGCCCTGGGACTAGCGACTACGAGCAGTACTTC	CASSPGTSDYEQYF	many	TRBD2	TRBV12-3/TRBV12-4	TRBJ2-7
TGTGCCAGCAGTTACGGGGCAGGCGTGAATGAGCAGTTCTTC	CASSYGAGVNEQFF	many	.	TRBV6-2/TRBV6-3	TRBJ2-1
TGTGCCAGCAGTTACGGGCCCGCGGGGGGTTACGGCGATGAGCAGTTCTTC	CASSYGPAGGYGDEQFF	many	TRBD2	TRBV6-2/TRBV6-3	TRBJ2-1
TGTGCCAGCAGCAGAATGGTAACGGAATACGGAAACACCATATATTTT	CASSRMVTEYGNTIYF	many	.	TRBV6-5	TRBJ1-3
TGTGCCGGAGTGGGGGGGAGCTCCTACAATGAGCAGTTCTTC	CAGVGGSSYNEQFF	many	TRBD2	TRBV7-9	TRBJ2-1
TGTGCCAGCGAAGACAGGGGGCGGGCAGATACGCAGTATTTT	CASEDRGRADTQYF	many	TRBD1	TRBV12-3/TRBV12-4	TRBJ2-3
TGTGCCAGCAGCCAAGATCTTGGGGACAGGGGGAGAAATAGCAATCAGCCCCAGCATTTT	CASSQDLGDRGRNSNQPQHF	many	TRBD1	TRBV14	TRBJ1-5
TGCAGTGCTCCCTCCCGGTCCTTAAATGAGCAGTTCTTC	CSAPSRSLNEQFF	many	.	TRBV20-1	TRBJ2-1
TGTGCCAGCAGTTTCGGGACTGCGACCTACGAGCAGTACTTC	CASSFGTATYEQYF	many	.	TRBV27	TRBJ2-7
TGTGCCAGCAGCTTGCCCCAAGGGCCTAGCGGGGCCGCCTACAATGAGCAGTTCTTC	CASSLPQGPSGAAYNEQFF	many	TRBD2	TRBV7-8	TRBJ2-1
TGTGCCAGCAGCCCAGGACTGGGGGGAACCGGGGAGCTGTTTTTT	CASSPGLGGTGELFF	few	.	TRBV7-6	TRBJ2-2
TGTGCCAGCAGCCCTGGTGGAGCGGGCTACGAGCAGTACTTC	CASSPGGAGYEQYF	many	.	TRBV28	TRBJ2-7
TGTGCCAGCAGTTACTGGACAGCTCTTGGGGGGATGAGTGAGCAGTTCTTC	CASSYWTALGGMSEQFF	many	.	TRBV6-2/TRBV6-3	TRBJ2-1
TGTGCCAGCAGGTACACGCTAGAATACAATGAGCAGTTCTTC	CASRYTLEYNEQFF	.	.	TRBV6-2/TRBV6-3	TRBJ2-1
TGTGCCAGCAGCTTGGCCCCGGGACCTATGAATGAGCAGTTCTTC	CASSLAPGPMNEQFF	many	.	TRBV5-4	TRBJ2-1